This T cell receptor beta chain was recorded in a study of beta chain features in type 1 diabetes. Study context: Patients looked much like healthy donors when it came to age, gender and cell yields. Whole-study results and caveats: Whatever favoring of shorter templates PCR might show would apply equally to patients and controls.

TCRB transcripts that were expressed got sequenced, as all of the isolated RNA had been reverse transcribed. Profiled with immunoSEQ multiplex PCR; TCRdb holds only in-frame clones, not every one. The sample includes about 39,000 clones, approximately 49% of them seen just once. This clone showed up just once. Its matching antigen is unknown. The sample has other DNA sequences that encode this CDR3 too. Germline CDR1 reads SEHNR; CDR2 reads FQNEAQ (reference sequence). CDR3 length equals 16 residues. The ends were cut back, 2 bases at V and 0 bases at J, with 8 bases in the middle. The specimen sequenced was central memory CD4+ T cells from blood. This sequence was found in a young woman in good health. The chain has TRBV7-9 and TRBJ2-6, with D uncertain. This CDR3 reads CASSLRRGSGANVLTF. The CDR3 region has the DNA TGTGCCAGCAGCTTAAGGCGAGGCTCTGGGGCCAACGTCCTGACTTTC.